The rows below give T cell receptor beta chains drawn from one sample of a study of blood T cell repertoires in COVID-19. Only in-frame clones appear in the TCRdb table, and some are missing; sequencing was by immunoSEQ multiplex PCR. Of 130,000 to 150,000 clones listed, over 80% are singletons. Material: peripheral blood. These receptor sequences come from a woman aged 40 to 50 with active or convalescent COVID-19. Each CDR3 is given with its conserved first and last residue. The D gene is left open where the match is weak. Size tells how often a clone was seen (once, few, many) or the class of an expanded clone, and some rows leave it out.

d_gene: TRBD1; v_gene: TRBV18; j_gene: TRBJ1-2; abundance: -; CDR3aa: CASSPFQDRANGYTF; CDR3nt: TGTGCCAGCTCACCATTCCAGGACAGGGCAAATGGCTACACCTTC
d_gene: TRBD1; v_gene: TRBV27; j_gene: TRBJ1-5; abundance: many; CDR3aa: CASSSQGQAGQPQHF; CDR3nt: TGTGCCAGCAGTTCCCAGGGACAGGCTGGTCAGCCCCAGCATTTT
d_gene: -; v_gene: TRBV27; j_gene: TRBJ1-1; abundance: -; CDR3aa: CASIKGVEAFF; CDR3nt: TGTGCCAGCATTAAAGGGGTGGAAGCTTTCTTT
d_gene: TRBD2; v_gene: TRBV3-1/TRBV3-2; j_gene: TRBJ2-3; abundance: -; CDR3aa: CASSETSGVVDTQYF; CDR3nt: TGTGCCAGCAGCGAGACTAGCGGGGTAGTAGATACGCAGTATTTT
d_gene: TRBD1; v_gene: TRBV28; j_gene: TRBJ2-4; abundance: -; CDR3aa: CASYPGGLSVLGAKNIQYF; CDR3nt: TGTGCCAGTTATCCAGGGGGTCTGTCTGTCTTAGGAGCCAAAAACATTCAGTACTTC
d_gene: -; v_gene: TRBV29-1; j_gene: TRBJ2-5; abundance: -; CDR3aa: CSVFVTRGLQETQYF; CDR3nt: TGCAGCGTTTTCGTGACTAGAGGCCTCCAAGAGACCCAGTACTTC
d_gene: -; v_gene: TRBV18; j_gene: TRBJ2-1; abundance: -; CDR3aa: CASSPRTSRDNEQFF; CDR3nt: TGTGCCAGCTCACCCAGGACTTCCCGGGACAATGAGCAGTTCTTC
d_gene: -; v_gene: TRBV7-9; j_gene: TRBJ1-2; abundance: few; CDR3aa: CASSLARAEYYGYTF; CDR3nt: TGTGCCAGCAGCTTAGCGCGGGCAGAGTACTATGGCTACACCTTC
d_gene: -; v_gene: TRBV11-3; j_gene: TRBJ2-7; abundance: -; CDR3aa: CASSLGGSYEQYF; CDR3nt: TGTGCCAGCAGCTTGGGGGGATCCTACGAGCAGTACTTC
d_gene: TRBD1; v_gene: TRBV2; j_gene: TRBJ1-4; abundance: -; CDR3aa: CASSGTGGELLFF; CDR3nt: TGTGCCAGCAGTGGGACAGGCGGTGAGTTGCTGTTTTTT
d_gene: TRBD1; v_gene: TRBV6-2/TRBV6-3; j_gene: TRBJ2-7; abundance: -; CDR3aa: CASSWRDRGLYEQYF; CDR3nt: TGTGCCAGCAGTTGGCGGGACAGGGGGCTTTACGAGCAGTACTTC
d_gene: TRBD1; v_gene: TRBV6-4; j_gene: TRBJ1-2; abundance: -; CDR3aa: CASSDWGQYGYTF; CDR3nt: TGTGCCAGCAGTGACTGGGGACAGTATGGCTACACCTTC
d_gene: TRBD1; v_gene: TRBV6-5; j_gene: TRBJ2-5; abundance: -; CDR3aa: CASQQQTGAQETQYF; CDR3nt: TGTGCCAGCCAACAGCAAACAGGGGCCCAAGAGACCCAGTACTTC
d_gene: -; v_gene: TRBV6-2/TRBV6-3; j_gene: TRBJ1-5; abundance: -; CDR3aa: CASSSDSPRNQPQHF; CDR3nt: TGTGCCAGCAGTTCCGACAGCCCGCGCAATCAGCCCCAGCATTTT
d_gene: -; v_gene: TRBV28; j_gene: TRBJ2-1; abundance: -; CDR3aa: CASSPPPPSVENEQFF; CDR3nt: TGTGCCAGCAGTCCGCCCCCGCCCTCCGTAGAGAATGAGCAGTTCTTC
d_gene: TRBD1; v_gene: TRBV6-5; j_gene: TRBJ1-2; abundance: once; CDR3aa: CASTEDRAKNYGYTF; CDR3nt: TGTGCCAGCACCGAAGACAGGGCAAAGAACTATGGCTACACCTTC
d_gene: TRBD2; v_gene: TRBV9; j_gene: TRBJ2-1; abundance: -; CDR3aa: CASSTQAGRSYNEQFF; CDR3nt: TGTGCCAGCAGCACACAAGCGGGGCGATCCTACAATGAGCAGTTCTTC
d_gene: TRBD1; v_gene: TRBV10-3; j_gene: TRBJ2-7; abundance: -; CDR3aa: CAISEGTGLSYEQYF; CDR3nt: TGTGCCATCAGTGAGGGGACAGGGTTATCCTACGAGCAGTACTTC
d_gene: -; v_gene: TRBV28; j_gene: TRBJ1-5; abundance: -; CDR3aa: CASRAHQPQHF; CDR3nt: TGTGCCAGCCGCGCTCATCAGCCCCAGCATTTT
d_gene: TRBD1; v_gene: TRBV7-9; j_gene: TRBJ1-4; abundance: -; CDR3aa: CASSLPGTGAAKLFF; CDR3nt: TGTGCCAGCAGCTTACCCGGGACAGGGGCAGCCAAACTGTTTTTT
d_gene: TRBD2; v_gene: TRBV6-2/TRBV6-3; j_gene: TRBJ2-1; abundance: -; CDR3aa: CASSTSFSTSAPDEQFF; CDR3nt: TGTGCCAGCAGTACTAGTTTTAGCACTAGCGCCCCGGATGAGCAGTTCTTC
d_gene: TRBD1; v_gene: TRBV7-2; j_gene: TRBJ1-2; abundance: -; CDR3aa: CASSTRTGAYGYTF; CDR3nt: TGTGCCAGCAGCACGCGGACAGGGGCCTATGGCTACACCTTC
d_gene: -; v_gene: TRBV28; j_gene: TRBJ2-1; abundance: -; CDR3aa: CASIQGSGGSSYNEQFF; CDR3nt: TGTGCCAGCATACAGGGGAGCGGGGGTTCCTCCTACAATGAGCAGTTCTTC
d_gene: TRBD1; v_gene: TRBV5-1; j_gene: TRBJ2-3; abundance: -; CDR3aa: CASSSTGGGSTDTQYF; CDR3nt: TGCGCCAGCAGCTCGACAGGGGGCGGTAGCACAGATACGCAGTATTTT
d_gene: TRBD1; v_gene: TRBV3-1/TRBV3-2; j_gene: TRBJ1-3; abundance: -; CDR3aa: CASSQVGTAGNTIYF; CDR3nt: TGTGCCAGCAGCCAAGTAGGGACAGCTGGAAACACCATATATTTT
d_gene: -; v_gene: TRBV25-1; j_gene: TRBJ2-2; abundance: -; CDR3aa: CASSELGGTGELFF; CDR3nt: TGTGCCAGCAGTGAATTGGGGGGAACCGGGGAGCTGTTTTTT
d_gene: TRBD1; v_gene: TRBV7-2; j_gene: TRBJ1-5; abundance: once; CDR3aa: CASSVTGGGSNQPQHF; CDR3nt: TGTGCCAGCAGCGTTACAGGGGGAGGTAGCAATCAGCCCCAGCATTTT
d_gene: -; v_gene: TRBV6-1; j_gene: TRBJ2-1; abundance: -; CDR3aa: CASSEGLPSNEQFF; CDR3nt: TGTGCCAGCAGTGAGGGGCTACCTAGCAATGAGCAGTTCTTC
d_gene: -; v_gene: TRBV4-1; j_gene: TRBJ1-1; abundance: -; CDR3aa: CASSQGQGLNTEAFF; CDR3nt: TGCGCCAGCAGCCAAGGGCAGGGCCTGAACACTGAAGCTTTCTTT
d_gene: TRBD2; v_gene: TRBV27; j_gene: TRBJ2-1; abundance: once; CDR3aa: CASIRLAGGGHEQFF; CDR3nt: TGTGCCAGCATTAGACTAGCGGGAGGGGGACATGAGCAGTTCTTC
d_gene: TRBD1; v_gene: TRBV7-9; j_gene: TRBJ1-5; abundance: few; CDR3aa: CASSQSRDSPDQPQHF; CDR3nt: TGTGCCAGCTCTCAATCCCGGGACAGCCCTGATCAGCCCCAGCATTTT
d_gene: -; v_gene: TRBV19; j_gene: TRBJ1-1; abundance: -; CDR3aa: CASLERYHTEAFF; CDR3nt: TGTGCCAGCCTTGAACGGTATCACACTGAAGCTTTCTTT
d_gene: -; v_gene: TRBV27; j_gene: TRBJ1-1; abundance: few; CDR3aa: CASSLGMGRRTEAFF; CDR3nt: TGTGCCAGCAGTTTAGGCATGGGGCGGAGAACTGAAGCTTTCTTT
d_gene: -; v_gene: TRBV10-3; j_gene: TRBJ1-5; abundance: -; CDR3aa: CAISEYRAPNQPQHF; CDR3nt: TGTGCCATCAGTGAATACAGGGCGCCGAATCAGCCCCAGCATTTT
d_gene: -; v_gene: TRBV6-5; j_gene: TRBJ1-4; abundance: -; CDR3aa: CASSGTPNEKLFF; CDR3nt: TGTGCCTCTAGCGGGACCCCTAATGAAAAACTGTTTTTT
d_gene: TRBD2; v_gene: TRBV7-2; j_gene: TRBJ2-1; abundance: -; CDR3aa: CASSFQAGLSYNEQFF; CDR3nt: TGTGCCAGCAGCTTCCAAGCGGGACTCTCCTACAATGAGCAGTTCTTC
d_gene: TRBD1; v_gene: TRBV28; j_gene: TRBJ2-5; abundance: -; CDR3aa: CASSSDRQGQETQYF; CDR3nt: TGTGCCAGCAGTTCCGACCGACAGGGCCAAGAGACCCAGTACTTC
d_gene: -; v_gene: TRBV30; j_gene: TRBJ1-5; abundance: -; CDR3aa: CAWSLGEGQPQHF; CDR3nt: TGTGCCTGGAGTCTGGGGGAGGGACAGCCCCAGCATTTT
d_gene: -; v_gene: TRBV7-8; j_gene: TRBJ1-2; abundance: -; CDR3aa: CASSLVGAGSFFFF; CDR3nt: -
d_gene: -; v_gene: TRBV7-2; j_gene: TRBJ2-3; abundance: -; CDR3aa: CASSTHWALSTDTQYF; CDR3nt: TGTGCCAGCAGCACGCACTGGGCGCTCAGCACAGATACGCAGTATTTT
d_gene: -; v_gene: TRBV9; j_gene: TRBJ1-6; abundance: large; CDR3aa: CASSVEPTGNPLTLHF; CDR3nt: TGTGCCAGCAGCGTAGAGCCGACAGGCAACCCACTCACACTCCACTTT
d_gene: -; v_gene: TRBV13; j_gene: TRBJ2-5; abundance: -; CDR3aa: CASSLVGDWEETQYF; CDR3nt: TGTGCCAGCAGCTTAGTAGGCGACTGGGAAGAGACCCAGTACTTC